This record concerns one TCR beta chain sequence. Its specificity is unknown. This record belongs to a study of T cell responses to AZD1222 COVID-19 vaccine. Findings of the study overall: The sample set comprised mostly white British donors with more females, and clonal diversity was possibly underestimated. It was only after the peak T cell response that any repertoires were sampled. Spike-specific TCR breadth and depth rose after two AZD1222 doses. Baseline serostatus was positive in only a handful of AZD1222 recipients.

Germline V gene lookup returns CDR1 MDHEN and CDR2 SYDVKM. Trimming took 5 bases from V and 3 from J, leaving 4 bases between them. This CDR3 has 11 amino acids. The assay was immunoSEQ multiplex PCR, and TCRdb's table has in-frame clones only and misses some. This table holds about 270,000 clones, almost 95% found once. The sequences come from peripheral blood, collected 28 days after the second AZD1222 dose. J is TRBJ1-2 and V is TRBV28, with D hard to call. The TCR originated in an adult who received the AZD1222 COVID-19 vaccine. CDR3 in DNA: TGTGCCAGCAGTGGTTACTATGGCTACACCTTC. Residues: CASSGYYGYTF.